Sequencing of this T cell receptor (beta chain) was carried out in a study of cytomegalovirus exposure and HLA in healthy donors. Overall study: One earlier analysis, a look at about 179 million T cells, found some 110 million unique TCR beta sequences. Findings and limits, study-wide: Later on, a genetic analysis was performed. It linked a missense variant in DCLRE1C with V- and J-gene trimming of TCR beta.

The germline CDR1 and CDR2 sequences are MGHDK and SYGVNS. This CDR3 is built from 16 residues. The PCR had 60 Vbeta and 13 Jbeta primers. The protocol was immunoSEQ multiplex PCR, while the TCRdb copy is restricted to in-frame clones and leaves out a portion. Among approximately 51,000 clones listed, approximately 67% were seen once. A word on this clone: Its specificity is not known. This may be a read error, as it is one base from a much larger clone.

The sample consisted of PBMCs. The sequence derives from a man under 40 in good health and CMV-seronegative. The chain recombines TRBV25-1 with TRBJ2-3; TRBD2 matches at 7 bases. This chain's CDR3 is CACSVTGGRGTDTQYF. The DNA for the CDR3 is TGTGCCTGCAGTGTAACGGGCGGGAGAGGGACAGATACGCAGTATTTT.